These T cell receptor beta chains were read from a single sample in a study of blood T cells in healthy people across ages. TCRdb passed the 5' RACE reads through MiXCR, listing each CDR3 protein once. Among 1.5 million to 2 million distinct CDR3 sequences listed, 30% to 40% were seen once. Sequenced: blood. These TCRs come from a human donor in good health. The CDR3 runs from the conserved cysteine through the conserved F or W. A D gene is named only where the DNA matches it firmly. Part of the rows lack a size; the others show once, few, many or a class for expanded clones.

TRBJ1-6 - TRBV28 - CASSYTGSNSPLHF TGTGCCAGCAGTTACACAGGGAGTAATTCACCCCTCCACTTT
TRBJ1-1 - TRBV12-3/TRBV12-4 - CASSDHREEAFF TGTGCCAGCAGTGACCACAGGGAGGAAGCTTTCTTT
TRBJ2-7 - TRBV14 - CASSQVGLALEQYF TGTGCCAGCAGCCAAGTAGGGCTAGCGCTCGAGCAGTACTTC
TRBJ2-7 few TRBV24-1 TRBD1 CATSDPLRQGSYEQYF TGTGCCACCAGTGATCCTCTAAGACAGGGGAGCTACGAGCAGTACTTC
TRBJ2-7 few TRBV3-1 - CASSPSVDYEQYF TGTGCCAGCAGCCCCTCCGTGGACTACGAGCAGTACTTC
TRBJ1-2 - TRBV4-3 - CASSATGAYGYTF TGCGCCAGCAGCGCGACGGGGGCCTATGGCTACACCTTC
TRBJ1-2 - TRBV4-1 TRBD1 CAGSQETGMHYGYTF TGCGCCGGCAGCCAAGAGACAGGGATGCATTATGGCTACACCTTC
TRBJ1-1 few TRBV29-1 - CSVDGRGGTEAFF TGCAGCGTTGATGGGCGGGGAGGCACTGAAGCTTTCTTT
TRBJ2-1 - TRBV29-1 - CSVESGKAYNEQFF TGCAGCGTTGAATCAGGGAAGGCCTACAATGAGCAGTTCTTC
TRBJ2-5 - TRBV27 - CASSLRGRVSYGQYF TGTGCCAGCAGTTTACGAGGACGGGTGTCCTACGGGCAGTACTTC
TRBJ1-2 - TRBV19 - CASRGVLEDNGYTF TGTGCCAGTAGAGGAGTCCTAGAGGATAATGGCTACACCTTC
TRBJ2-6 few TRBV4-3 - CASSQDNWQLSSGANVLTF TGCGCCAGCAGCCAAGATAATTGGCAGTTAAGCTCTGGGGCCAACGTCCTGACTTTC
TRBJ2-3 - TRBV6-6 - CASSSEASTDTQYF TGTGCCAGCAGTTCCGAGGCCTCCACAGATACGCAGTATTTT
TRBJ1-2 - TRBV27 - CASTRHPLYGYTF TGTGCCAGCACCCGACACCCGCTCTATGGCTACACCTTC
TRBJ1-2 few TRBV4-3 - CASSQDGGGPEKGFYGYTF TGCGCCAGCAGCCAAGATGGAGGTGGCCCCGAAAAGGGGTTCTATGGCTACACCTTC
TRBJ2-5 - TRBV5-6 TRBD1 CTSSAPDRAQYF TGTACCAGCAGCGCGCCCGACAGGGCCCAGTACTTC
TRBJ2-7 few TRBV11-2 - CASSFWTANYEQYF TGTGCCAGCAGCTTTTGGACAGCCAACTACGAGCAGTACTTC
TRBJ2-1 - TRBV2 TRBD1 CASTGPPGQGHNNEQFF TGTGCCAGCACCGGACCGCCGGGACAGGGACATAACAATGAGCAGTTCTTC
TRBJ2-7 - TRBV4-1 - CASSQDSPFYEQYF TGCGCCAGCAGCCAAGATAGCCCGTTCTACGAGCAGTACTTC
TRBJ2-7 few TRBV7-2 - CASSWSPGYEQYF TGTGCCAGCAGTTGGAGCCCAGGCTACGAGCAGTACTTC
TRBJ2-5 - TRBV9 - CASSVAIGGPQETQYF TGTGCCAGCAGCGTCGCCATAGGGGGTCCCCAAGAGACCCAGTACTTC
TRBJ1-2 - TRBV7-9 TRBD1 CASSCDREVYGYTF TGTGCCAGCAGCTGCGACAGGGAGGTATATGGCTACACCTTC
TRBJ1-1 - TRBV7-2 - CASSSLETEAFF TGTGCCAGCAGTTCTCTGGAGACTGAAGCTTTCTTT
TRBJ2-7 - TRBV12-3/TRBV12-4 TRBD1 CASSPITGGAHYEQYF TGTGCCAGCAGCCCAATAACAGGGGGCGCCCACTACGAGCAGTACTTC
TRBJ2-5 few TRBV11-1 TRBD2 CASSRGTSGGTQYF TGTGCCAGCAGCCGGGGGACTAGCGGGGGGACCCAGTACTTC
TRBJ1-2 many TRBV28 - CASSLSGAGGYTF TGTGCCAGCAGTTTGTCAGGCGCGGGTGGCTACACCTTC
TRBJ2-7 few TRBV10-3 TRBD1 CAISSGTGGHEQYF TGTGCCATCAGTTCCGGGACAGGGGGCCACGAGCAGTACTTC
TRBJ1-1 - TRBV9 - CASSVGPSTNTEAFF TGTGCCAGCAGCGTAGGCCCCTCCACGAACACTGAAGCTTTCTTT
TRBJ2-1 once TRBV2 - CASSRDNPKQFF TGTGCCAGCAGTAGGGACAATCCAAAGCAGTTCTTC
TRBJ2-7 many TRBV6-5 TRBD1 CASSYSGTGGYEQYF TGTGCCAGCAGTTACTCCGGGACAGGGGGCTACGAGCAGTACTTC
TRBJ1-6 few TRBV10-3 - CAIRGTNSPLHF TGTGCCATCAGGGGGACTAATTCACCCCTCCACTTT
TRBJ2-7 once TRBV5-1 - CASSSLYPGQRYEQYF TGCGCCAGCAGCTCACTATATCCGGGACAAAGGTACGAGCAGTACTTC
TRBJ2-3 once TRBV12-3/TRBV12-4 - CAGSRDSLSMDTQYF TGTGCCGGTTCCCGGGACTCACTCTCTATGGATACGCAGTATTTT
TRBJ2-1 - TRBV7-2 TRBD2 CASSPRLTSGGSFEQFF TGTGCCAGCAGCCCCCGCCTGACTAGCGGGGGGAGTTTTGAGCAGTTCTTC
TRBJ2-5 - TRBV20-1 - CSARDLPEAQETQYF TGCAGTGCTAGAGATCTGCCAGAAGCCCAAGAGACCCAGTACTTC
TRBJ2-2 - TRBV6-4 - CASSQCPGVTGELFF TGTGCCAGCAGCCAATGCCCGGGGGTGACCGGGGAGCTGTTTTTT
TRBJ1-5 - TRBV2 - CASRGPGTFPRQPQHF TGTGCCAGCAGAGGTCCCGGGACATTCCCCAGGCAGCCCCAGCATTTT